These T cell receptor beta chains were read from a single sample in a study of T cells in Graves' hyperthyroidism and ophthalmopathy. Each CDR3 protein gets one entry after TCRdb re-called the multiplex PCR reads with MiXCR. Of approximately 510,000 distinct CDR3 sequences listed, roughly 45% were seen once; the top ten hold 35% to 50%. Sample: peripheral blood or thyroid tissue (not recorded which). The source is an adult woman with Graves' disease, either hyperthyroidism or ophthalmopathy (not recorded which). Both conserved end residues are part of each CDR3. D genes are given only for firm matches. Where a row states a size, it is once, few, many or the class of an expanded clone; other rows omit it.

D	V	size	J	CDR3	DNA
-	TRBV29-1	-	TRBJ2-5	CSVEDRTDQETQYF	TGCAGCGTTGAAGACCGGACAGACCAAGAGACCCAGTACTTC
-	TRBV19	few	TRBJ1-6	CAWSPRGGKFYNSPLHF	TGTGCCTGGAGTCCTCGAGGGGGAAAATTCTATAATTCACCCCTCCACTTT
TRBD2	TRBV19	once	TRBJ2-1	CASTDSGRAVHEQFF	TGTGCCAGTACCGATAGCGGGAGGGCAGTCCATGAGCAGTTCTTC
-	TRBV24-1	-	TRBJ2-7	CATSESGPEQYF	TGTGCCACCAGTGAATCGGGACCTGAGCAGTACTTC
-	TRBV2	many	TRBJ2-5	CASGMEHGATQYF	TGTGCCAGTGGTATGGAACACGGGGCGACCCAGTACTTC
-	TRBV2	many	TRBJ1-1	CASTPRLVMNTEAFF	TGTGCCAGCACCCCGCGGTTGGTCATGAACACTGAAGCTTTCTTT
-	TRBV6-1	many	TRBJ2-7	CASSVDSGVEQYF	TGTGCCAGCAGTGTTGACAGTGGGGTCGAGCAGTACTTC
TRBD1	TRBV29-1	-	TRBJ1-5	CSVGQGTDQPQHF	TGCAGCGTCGGACAGGGGACGGATCAGCCCCAGCATTTT
-	TRBV19	-	TRBJ1-2	CASSILPGRGTYGYTF	TGTGCCAGTAGTATTTTACCAGGGCGCGGGACGTATGGCTACACCTTC
-	TRBV2	-	TRBJ1-1	CASRRGGVATEAFF	TGTGCCAGCAGGAGGGGTGGGGTGGCGACTGAAGCTTTCTTT
-	TRBV11-2	few	TRBJ2-6	CASSSAARTSGANVLTF	TGTGCCAGCAGCTCGGCGGCGCGAACCTCTGGGGCCAACGTCCTGACTTTC
-	TRBV18	-	TRBJ2-2	CASSPLSPTGELFF	TGTGCCAGCTCACCACTCAGCCCGACCGGGGAGCTGTTTTTT
TRBD2	TRBV7-3	-	TRBJ2-7	CASSPGTSGSVEYF	TGTGCCAGCAGCCCCGGGACTAGCGGGAGTGTAGAGTACTTC
-	TRBV2	-	TRBJ1-5	CASGGTGSRSNQPQHF	TGTGCCAGCGGCGGTACAGGGTCAAGAAGCAATCAGCCCCAGCATTTT
TRBD1	TRBV10-3	-	TRBJ1-5	CATGIGTGAGELDGQPQHF	TGTGCCACCGGTATTGGCACAGGGGCCGGGGAGCTTGACGGTCAGCCCCAGCATTTT
-	TRBV19	-	TRBJ2-6	CASSILLAGANVLTF	TGTGCCAGTAGTATCCTACTTGCTGGGGCCAACGTCCTGACTTTC
TRBD1	TRBV2	-	TRBJ1-5	CASRDRGAGNQPQHF	TGTGCCAGCAGGGACAGGGGAGCTGGCAATCAGCCCCAGCATTTT
-	TRBV20-1	many	TRBJ1-1	CSASVGGSGNTEAFF	TGCAGTGCTAGCGTGGGGGGATCGGGAAACACTGAAGCTTTCTTT
-	TRBV7-9	many	TRBJ1-1	CASSLNGEGGTEAFF	TGTGCCAGCAGCTTAAACGGGGAAGGTGGGACTGAAGCTTTCTTT
-	TRBV11-2	-	TRBJ1-5	CASSLGVGVSGQPQHF	TGTGCCAGCAGCTTAGGTGTAGGGGTTAGCGGTCAGCCCCAGCATTTT
-	TRBV3-1	-	TRBJ2-7	CASSQFRGSEQYF	TGTGCCAGCAGCCAGTTTCGAGGTTCCGAGCAGTACTTC
-	TRBV7-8	-	TRBJ2-3	CASSPGLGGSADTQYF	TGTGCCAGCAGCCCTGGACTTGGCGGAAGCGCAGATACGCAGTATTTT
TRBD2	TRBV20-1	-	TRBJ2-2	CSARGLAGENTGELFF	TGCAGTGCTAGGGGACTAGCGGGGGAAAACACCGGGGAGCTGTTTTTT
TRBD2	TRBV24-1	many	TRBJ2-3	CATSASSGRAADTQYF	TGTGCCACCAGTGCCTCTAGCGGGAGGGCCGCGGATACGCAGTATTTT
TRBD2	TRBV12-3/TRBV12-4	once	TRBJ2-2	CASSFQTSVAGELFF	TGTGCCAGCAGTTTTCAGACTAGCGTGGCCGGGGAGCTGTTTTTT
-	TRBV30	few	TRBJ1-5	CAWSVQGSQPQHF	TGTGCCTGGAGTGTACAGGGAAGTCAGCCCCAGCATTTT
TRBD1	TRBV7-9	many	TRBJ2-7	CASSSLQGAGLYEQYF	TGTGCCAGCAGCTCCCTCCAGGGGGCCGGTTTGTACGAGCAGTACTTC
TRBD1	TRBV10-3	few	TRBJ1-6	CAISPTGPDNSPLHF	TGTGCCATCAGCCCGACAGGGCCAGATAATTCACCCCTCCACTTT
TRBD2	TRBV7-8	once	TRBJ2-7	CASSLGPLGAGAYEQYF	TGTGCCAGCAGCTTAGGTCCATTGGGAGCGGGAGCCTACGAGCAGTACTTC
TRBD2	TRBV7-2	-	TRBJ2-7	CASSLTSGIRYEQYF	TGTGCCAGCAGCCTCACGAGCGGGATAAGATACGAGCAGTACTTC
-	TRBV2	-	TRBJ1-1	CASAVNTEAFF	TGTGCCAGCGCGGTAAACACTGAAGCTTTCTTT
-	TRBV10-3	-	TRBJ1-1	CAIRTNTEAFF	TGTGCCATCAGGACAAACACTGAAGCTTTCTTT
TRBD2	TRBV29-1	-	TRBJ2-7	CSQESGRKYEQYF	TGCAGCCAAGAGAGCGGGAGGAAATACGAGCAGTACTTC
-	TRBV7-2	-	TRBJ1-1	CASSDDRNTEAFF	TGTGCCAGCAGTGATGACAGGAACACTGAAGCTTTCTTT
-	TRBV20-1	once	TRBJ1-2	CSAMTSGGYTF	TGCAGTGCTATGACTAGCGGGGGTTACACCTTC
-	TRBV7-9	-	TRBJ1-1	CASSRSTTEAFF	TGTGCCAGCAGCCGATCAACAACTGAAGCTTTCTTT
-	TRBV7-2	-	TRBJ1-1	CASSVLRVEAFF	TGTGCCAGCAGTGTCTTAAGGGTTGAAGCTTTCTTT
-	TRBV12-3/TRBV12-4	-	TRBJ1-2	CASSITSYGYTF	TGTGCCAGCAGCATAACGTCCTATGGCTACACCTTC
-	TRBV7-7	many	TRBJ2-5	CASSPGANGETQYF	TGTGCTAGCAGCCCGGGAGCCAACGGAGAGACCCAGTACTTC
-	TRBV29-1	-	TRBJ2-5	CSVTLVARAVETQYF	TGCAGCGTCACCCTGGTAGCACGGGCTGTAGAGACCCAGTACTTC
TRBD2	TRBV7-9	few	TRBJ2-2	CASIATSGRDGELFF	TGTGCCAGCATCGCTACTAGCGGGAGGGACGGGGAGCTGTTTTTT
TRBD1	TRBV29-1	few	TRBJ1-1	CSVERYRGWGTEAFF	TGCAGCGTTGAACGCTACAGGGGGTGGGGCACTGAAGCTTTCTTT
-	TRBV7-9	-	TRBJ1-5	CASSSNPNQPQHF	TGTGCCAGCAGCTCCAACCCAAATCAGCCCCAGCATTTT
-	TRBV20-1	-	TRBJ1-3	CSASRPAGNTIYF	TGCAGTGCTAGTAGGCCAGCTGGAAACACCATATATTTT
-	TRBV9	once	TRBJ1-1	CASTVSLNTEAFF	TGTGCCAGTACGGTCAGTCTGAACACTGAAGCTTTCTTT
-	TRBV19	many	TRBJ1-1	CASSMVYTEAFF	TGTGCCAGTAGTATGGTGTACACTGAAGCTTTCTTT